This is a list of T cell receptor beta chains from one sample in a study of CD8 T cells in ankylosing spondylitis. TCRdb re-analysed the 5' RACE reads in MiXCR, keeping a single row per CDR3 protein. The sample comprises 250,000 to 350,000 distinct CDR3 sequences, roughly 20% of which are singletons, and under 8.5% rests with the top ten. Sample: blood, either unsorted or a sorted T cell fraction (not recorded which). The source is a male donor with ankylosing spondylitis or in good health (not recorded which). CDR3s include the opening cysteine and the closing phenylalanine or tryptophan. Fields, in order: clone size, J gene, D gene, V gene, CDR3 DNA, CDR3 protein. D genes are given only for firm matches. Not all rows give a size; the values are once, few, many and, for expanded clones, a class.

>NA|TRBJ1-5|NA|TRBV4-1
TGCGCCAGCAGCCAAGTCCGGGGGTGGGATCAGCCCCAGCATTTT
CASSQVRGWDQPQHF
>many|TRBJ1-5|NA|TRBV7-2
TGTGCCAGCAGCTTAGCAGCAGGGCTAAATCAGCCCCAGCATTTT
CASSLAAGLNQPQHF
>once|TRBJ2-1|TRBD2|TRBV5-4
TGTGCCAGCAGCTTGGGAGGTATACGGTCAGGACTAGCGGACAATGAGCAGTTCTTC
CASSLGGIRSGLADNEQFF
>few|TRBJ2-2|TRBD2|TRBV29-1
TGCAGCGTTGAAGAGGGTGTTCGGGGCCTAGCGGGAGTCACCGGGGAGCTGTTTTTT
CSVEEGVRGLAGVTGELFF
>NA|TRBJ1-3|NA|TRBV27
TGTGCCAGCAGTTTAAGACACAATCTGGGAAACACCATATATTTT
CASSLRHNLGNTIYF
>NA|TRBJ2-5|NA|TRBV28
TGTGCCAGCAGTTTCGTCCCGGGACGGGTTCAAGAGACCCAGTACTTC
CASSFVPGRVQETQYF
>NA|TRBJ2-5|NA|TRBV24-1
TGTGCCACCAGTGATTTGGCGGGCTCTGGACGAGAGACCCAGTACTTC
CATSDLAGSGRETQYF
>few|TRBJ2-6|NA|TRBV6-5
TGTGCCAGCAGTTACGCCCTTGGCTCTGGGGCCAACGTCCTGACTTTC
CASSYALGSGANVLTF
>many|TRBJ1-1|NA|TRBV5-1
TGCGCCAGCAGCTTGGGGCAGGTCCCGAACACTGAAGCTTTCTTT
CASSLGQVPNTEAFF
>NA|TRBJ2-3|TRBD2|TRBV20-1
TGCAGTGCTCCCACTTGGGCTAGCGGGGGTGGGAATACGCAGTATTTT
CSAPTWASGGGNTQYF
>NA|TRBJ1-1|TRBD1|TRBV7-9
TGTGCCAGCAGCCGAGGGACAGGGCACACTGAAGCTTTCTTT
CASSRGTGHTEAFF
>few|TRBJ1-2|NA|TRBV12-3/TRBV12-4
TGTGCCAGCAGTTTGATCGGGGGGCGCACCTGGTATGGCTACACCTTC
CASSLIGGRTWYGYTF
>NA|TRBJ1-1|NA|TRBV14
TGTGCCAGCAGCACCCACCCGACGGGATTTTATGAAGCTTTCTTT
CASSTHPTGFYEAFF
>few|TRBJ1-2|NA|TRBV12-3/TRBV12-4
TGTGCCAGCAGTTATACAGACTATGGCTACACCTTC
CASSYTDYGYTF
>few|TRBJ1-1|NA|TRBV6-5
TGTGCCAGCAGTTACTCGAAAGGGGAGAACACTGAAGCTTTCTTT
CASSYSKGENTEAFF
>NA|TRBJ2-3|NA|TRBV20-1
TGCAGTGCTTTCAGGGGGGCTAGCGGCACAGATACGCAGTATTTT
CSAFRGASGTDTQYF
>many|TRBJ1-5|NA|TRBV29-1
TGCAGCGTTGCATCCGGGTCCGGGGGTCAGCCCCAGCATTTT
CSVASGSGGQPQHF
>few|TRBJ2-3|NA|TRBV20-1
TGCAGTGCTAGAGATTTGCGGGGCACAGATACGCAGTATTTT
CSARDLRGTDTQYF
>NA|TRBJ1-2|TRBD1|TRBV5-8
TGTGCCAGCAGCTTGCGGGGACAGGGGGGCTATGGCTACACCTTC
CASSLRGQGGYGYTF
>few|TRBJ1-6|NA|TRBV12-3/TRBV12-4
TGTGCCAGCAGGGATCTCGTAGATTCACCCCTCCACTTT
CASRDLVDSPLHF
>NA|TRBJ2-3|TRBD2|TRBV9
TGTGCCAGCAGCTCTAGCGGGAGGGACACAGATACGCAGTATTTT
CASSSSGRDTDTQYF
>NA|TRBJ1-4|NA|TRBV6-5
TGTGCCAGCAGTTACTCGGGTGGTTCGACTAATGAAAAACTGTTTTTT
CASSYSGGSTNEKLFF